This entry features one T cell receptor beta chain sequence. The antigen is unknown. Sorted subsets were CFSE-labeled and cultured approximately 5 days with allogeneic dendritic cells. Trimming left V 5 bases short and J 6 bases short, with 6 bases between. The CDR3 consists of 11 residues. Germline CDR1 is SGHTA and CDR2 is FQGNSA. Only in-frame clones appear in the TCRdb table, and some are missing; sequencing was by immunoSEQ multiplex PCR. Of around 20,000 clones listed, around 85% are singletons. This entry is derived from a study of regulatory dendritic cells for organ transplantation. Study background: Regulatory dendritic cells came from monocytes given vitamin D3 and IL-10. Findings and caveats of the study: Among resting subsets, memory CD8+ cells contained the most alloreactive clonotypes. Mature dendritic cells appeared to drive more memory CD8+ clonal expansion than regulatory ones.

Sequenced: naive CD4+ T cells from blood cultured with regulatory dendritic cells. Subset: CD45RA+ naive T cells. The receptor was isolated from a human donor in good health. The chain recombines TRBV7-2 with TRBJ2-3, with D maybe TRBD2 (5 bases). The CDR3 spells CASSGSDTQYF. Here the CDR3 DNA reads TGTGCCAGCAGCGGGAGTGATACGCAGTATTTT. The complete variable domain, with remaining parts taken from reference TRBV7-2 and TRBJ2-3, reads GAGVSQSPSNKVTEKGKDVELRCDPISGHTALYWYRQSLGQGLEFLIYFQGNSAPDKSGLPSDRFSAERTGGSVSTLTIQRTQQEDSAVYLCASSGSDTQYFGPGTRLTVL.